This TCR beta chain was obtained from a study of post-analysis software for immune sequencing data. Study-wide context: Included courses were relapsing-remitting and secondary progressive multiple sclerosis; progressive-relapsing multiple sclerosis was also included.

Points from the study as a whole: Patients had higher frequencies than controls of roughly five TRBV segments, including TRBV5-6, TRBV5-1 and TRBV20-1. Compared against controls, patients with multiple sclerosis displayed significantly lower normalized Chao1 diversity. Clustering by F measure revealed strong co-clustering among samples prepared together in one batch.

The CDR3 is 17 amino acids. V lost 5 bases to trimming and J lost 0 bases; unmatched junction nucleotides: 10. CDR1 is SEHNR, CDR2 FQNEAQ, per germline (reference sequence). Unique molecular identifiers had been added to the TCR beta cDNA libraries. In TCRdb, the PCR reads were re-called with MiXCR into one record per CDR3 protein. The sample lists hundreds of thousands of distinct CDR3 sequences, roughly 27% occurring once. This clonotype was counted only a few times. The antigen is unknown. Source material: blood. The TCR comes from a girl between 5 and 17 years old with multiple sclerosis. The V call is TRBV7-9, the J call TRBJ2-4; 7 nucleotides match TRBD1. CDR3 bases: TGTGCCAGCAGCCCCTCCGGGACAGTACTAGCCAAAAACATTCAGTACTTC. Its translation is CASSPSGTVLAKNIQYF.